The source of this T cell receptor (beta chain) is a study of blood T cells in healthy people across ages. The CDR3 sequence is 12 residues long. Germline V gene sequence: CDR1 LGHDT, CDR2 YNNKEL (reference sequence). Details on this clonotype: Germline is not matched at one junction end, which may reflect a read error.

Primers used in a second PCR of about 6 to 11 cycles were a sample-barcoded 5' primer and a J-beta primer mix. TCRdb used MiXCR to reprocess the 5' RACE reads, holding one entry per CDR3 protein. The sample shows under 1,100,000 distinct CDR3 sequences, 20% to 25% of them seen only once. These same data were also listed under a study on T cells of mothers and their children.

The receptor comes from a girl aged 2 to 10 in good health. Sequenced input: blood. The rearrangement links TRBV3-1 to TRBJ2-3; D unclear. The CDR3 is CASSLRADTQCF. CDR3 bases: TGTGCCAGCAGCCTCCGCGCGGATACGCAGTGTTTT.